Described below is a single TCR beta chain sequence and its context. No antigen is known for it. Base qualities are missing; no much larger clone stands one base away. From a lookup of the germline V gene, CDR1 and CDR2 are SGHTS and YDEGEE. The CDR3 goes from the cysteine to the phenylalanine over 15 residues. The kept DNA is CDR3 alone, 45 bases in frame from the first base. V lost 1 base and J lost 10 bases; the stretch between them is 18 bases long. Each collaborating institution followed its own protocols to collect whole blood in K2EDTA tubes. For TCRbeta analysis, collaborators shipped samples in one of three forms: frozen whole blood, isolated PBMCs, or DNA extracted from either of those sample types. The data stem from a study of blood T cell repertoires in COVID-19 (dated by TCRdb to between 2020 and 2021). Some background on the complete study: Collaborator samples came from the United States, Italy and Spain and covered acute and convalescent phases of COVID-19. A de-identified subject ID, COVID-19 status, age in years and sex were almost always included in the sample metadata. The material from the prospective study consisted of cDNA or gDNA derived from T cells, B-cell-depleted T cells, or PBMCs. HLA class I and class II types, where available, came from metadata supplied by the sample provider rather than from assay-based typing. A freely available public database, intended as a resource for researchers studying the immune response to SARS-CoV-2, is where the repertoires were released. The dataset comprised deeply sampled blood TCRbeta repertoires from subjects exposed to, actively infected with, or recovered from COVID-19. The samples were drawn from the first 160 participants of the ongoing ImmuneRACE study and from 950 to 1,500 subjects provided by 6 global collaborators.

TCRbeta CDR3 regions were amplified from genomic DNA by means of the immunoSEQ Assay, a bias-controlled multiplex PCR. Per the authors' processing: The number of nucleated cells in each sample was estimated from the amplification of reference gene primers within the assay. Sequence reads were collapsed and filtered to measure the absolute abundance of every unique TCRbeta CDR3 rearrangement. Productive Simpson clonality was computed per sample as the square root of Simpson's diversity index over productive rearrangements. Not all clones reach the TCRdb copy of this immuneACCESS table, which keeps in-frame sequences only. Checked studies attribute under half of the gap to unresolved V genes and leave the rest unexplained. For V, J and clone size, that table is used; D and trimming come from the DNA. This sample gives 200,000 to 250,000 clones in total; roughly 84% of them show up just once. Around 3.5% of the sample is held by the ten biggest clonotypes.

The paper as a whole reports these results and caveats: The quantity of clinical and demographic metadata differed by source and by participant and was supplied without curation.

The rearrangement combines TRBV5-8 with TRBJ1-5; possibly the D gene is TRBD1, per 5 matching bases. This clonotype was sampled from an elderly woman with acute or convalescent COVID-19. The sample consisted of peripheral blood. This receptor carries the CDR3 CASSLRQGVRIPQHF. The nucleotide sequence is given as TGTGCCAGCAGCTTGAGGCAAGGGGTTCGGATACCCCAGCATTTT. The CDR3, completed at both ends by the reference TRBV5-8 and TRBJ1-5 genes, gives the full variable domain EAGVTQSPTHLIKTRGQQATLRCSPISGHTSVYWYQQALGLGLQFLLWYDEGEERNRGNFPPRFSGRQFPNYSSELNVNALELEDSALYLCASSLRQGVRIPQHFGDGTRLSIL.